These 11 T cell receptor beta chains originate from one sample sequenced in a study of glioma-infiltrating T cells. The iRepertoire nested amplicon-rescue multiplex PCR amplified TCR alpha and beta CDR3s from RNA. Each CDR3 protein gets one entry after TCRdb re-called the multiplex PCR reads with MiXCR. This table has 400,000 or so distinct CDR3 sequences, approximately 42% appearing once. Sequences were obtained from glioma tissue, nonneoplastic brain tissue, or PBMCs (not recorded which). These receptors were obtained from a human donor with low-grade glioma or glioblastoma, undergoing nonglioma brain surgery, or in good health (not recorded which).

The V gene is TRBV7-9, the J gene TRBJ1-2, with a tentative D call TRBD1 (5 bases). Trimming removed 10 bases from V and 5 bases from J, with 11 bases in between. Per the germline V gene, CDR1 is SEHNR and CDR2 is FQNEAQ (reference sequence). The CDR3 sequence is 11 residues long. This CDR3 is CATYKGYGYTF. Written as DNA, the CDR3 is TGTGCCACCTACAAGGGGTATGGCTACACCTTC.

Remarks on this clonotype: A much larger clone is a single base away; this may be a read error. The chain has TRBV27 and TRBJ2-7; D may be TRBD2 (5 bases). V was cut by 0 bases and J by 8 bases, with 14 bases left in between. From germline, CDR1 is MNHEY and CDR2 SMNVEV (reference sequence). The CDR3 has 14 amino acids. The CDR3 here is CASSLSGAGSQQYF. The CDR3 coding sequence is TGTGCCAGCAGTTTATCGGGCGCGGGCTCCCAGCAGTACTTC.

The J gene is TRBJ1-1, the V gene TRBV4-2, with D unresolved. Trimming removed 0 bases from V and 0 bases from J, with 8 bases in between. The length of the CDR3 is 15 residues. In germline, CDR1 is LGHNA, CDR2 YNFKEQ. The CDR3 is CASSQEPGMNTEAFF. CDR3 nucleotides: TGTGCCAGCAGCCAAGAACCAGGAATGAACACTGAAGCTTTCTTT.

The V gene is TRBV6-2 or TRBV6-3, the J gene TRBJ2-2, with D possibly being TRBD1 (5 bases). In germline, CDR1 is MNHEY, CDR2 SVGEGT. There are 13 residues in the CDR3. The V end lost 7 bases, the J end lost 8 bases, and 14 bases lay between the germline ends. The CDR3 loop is CASIYGQGGELFF. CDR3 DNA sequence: TGTGCCAGCATCTACGGTCAGGGTGGGGAGCTGTTTTTT.

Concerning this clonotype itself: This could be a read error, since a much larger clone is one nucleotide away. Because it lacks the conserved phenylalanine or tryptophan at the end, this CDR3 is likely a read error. The CDR3 DNA reads as TGTGCCAGCAGAGCCGGGACTAGCACAGATACGCAGTATTCT. Translated, it gives CASRAGTSTDTQYS. The chain recombines TRBV6-1 with TRBJ2-3; tentative D call: TRBD2 (6 bases). V lost 6 bases and J 0 bases, leaving 10 bases between the germline ends. The CDR3 consists of 14 residues. CDR1 is MNHNS, CDR2 SASEGT, per germline.

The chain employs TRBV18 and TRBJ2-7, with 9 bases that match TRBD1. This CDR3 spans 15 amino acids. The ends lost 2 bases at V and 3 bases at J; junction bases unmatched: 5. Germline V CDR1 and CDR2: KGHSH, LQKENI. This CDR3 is CASSPFGTGNYEQYF. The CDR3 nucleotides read TGTGCCAGCTCACCATTTGGGACAGGGAACTACGAGCAGTACTTC.

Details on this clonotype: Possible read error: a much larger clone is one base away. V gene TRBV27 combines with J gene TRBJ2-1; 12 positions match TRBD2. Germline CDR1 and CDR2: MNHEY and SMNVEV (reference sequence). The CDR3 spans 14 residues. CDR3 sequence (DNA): TGTGCCTGCAGTTTATTACTAGCGGGAGGTGAGCAGTTCTTC. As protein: CACSLLLAGGEQFF.

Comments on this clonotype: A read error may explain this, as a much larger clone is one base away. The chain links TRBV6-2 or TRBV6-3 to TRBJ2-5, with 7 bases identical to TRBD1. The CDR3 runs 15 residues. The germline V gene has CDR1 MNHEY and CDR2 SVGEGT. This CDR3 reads CASSYSGRGSETKYF. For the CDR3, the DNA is TGTGCCAGCAGTTACTCGGGCAGGGGGTCAGAGACCAAGTACTTC.

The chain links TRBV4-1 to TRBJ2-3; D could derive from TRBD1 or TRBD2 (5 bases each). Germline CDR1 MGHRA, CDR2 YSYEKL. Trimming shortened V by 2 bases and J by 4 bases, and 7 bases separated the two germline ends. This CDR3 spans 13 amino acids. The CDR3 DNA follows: TGCGCCAGCAGCCAACAGGGACCAGATACGCAGTATTTT. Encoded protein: CASSQQGPDTQYF.

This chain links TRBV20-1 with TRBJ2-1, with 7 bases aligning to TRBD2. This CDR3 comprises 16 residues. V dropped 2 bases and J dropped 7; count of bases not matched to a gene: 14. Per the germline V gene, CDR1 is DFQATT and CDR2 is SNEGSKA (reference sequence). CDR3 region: CSARPVLAVVWNEQFF. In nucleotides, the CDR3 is TGCAGTGCTAGACCTGTTCTAGCGGTGGTTTGGAATGAGCAGTTCTTC.

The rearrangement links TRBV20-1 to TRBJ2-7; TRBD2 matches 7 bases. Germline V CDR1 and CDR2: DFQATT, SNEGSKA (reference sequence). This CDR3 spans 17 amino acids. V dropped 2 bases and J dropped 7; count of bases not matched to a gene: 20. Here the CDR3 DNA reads TGCAGTGCTAGATCCGGGGCGGGGGAGGTTCGGCTCAATGAGCAGTACTTC. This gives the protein CSARSGAGEVRLNEQYF.